The clone carrying this T cell receptor (beta chain) was recorded once. Antigen unknown. This specimen comes from a study of cytomegalovirus exposure and HLA in healthy donors. Primers: 60 Vbeta forward and 13 Jbeta reverse. Assay used: immunoSEQ multiplex PCR; TCRdb lists only in-frame clones, some missing. Seen here are 100,000 to 150,000 clones, about 74% observed once, and the top ten hold about 4.4%. Study-wide points: TRBV6-2, TRBV6-3 and some other V segments were excluded as indistinguishable. In a later analysis, DRB1 alleles had the most associated TCRs; HLA-C alleles the fewest. TCR beta V segments were, for the most part, productive about 90% or about 30% of the time in an earlier analysis.

CDR3 size: 15 residues. Germline V gives CDR1 SGHAT, CDR2 FQNNGV. V was cut by 2 bases and J by 2 bases, with 11 bases left in between. This TCR came from a woman aged 45-60 years in good health and CMV-seropositive. The sequencing input was PBMCs. The chain is built from TRBV11-2 and TRBJ2-3, with D hard to call. CDR3 nucleotides: TGTGCCAGCAGCTTATTTTTGCAACTCACAGATACGCAGTATTTT. Its translation: CASSLFLQLTDTQYF.